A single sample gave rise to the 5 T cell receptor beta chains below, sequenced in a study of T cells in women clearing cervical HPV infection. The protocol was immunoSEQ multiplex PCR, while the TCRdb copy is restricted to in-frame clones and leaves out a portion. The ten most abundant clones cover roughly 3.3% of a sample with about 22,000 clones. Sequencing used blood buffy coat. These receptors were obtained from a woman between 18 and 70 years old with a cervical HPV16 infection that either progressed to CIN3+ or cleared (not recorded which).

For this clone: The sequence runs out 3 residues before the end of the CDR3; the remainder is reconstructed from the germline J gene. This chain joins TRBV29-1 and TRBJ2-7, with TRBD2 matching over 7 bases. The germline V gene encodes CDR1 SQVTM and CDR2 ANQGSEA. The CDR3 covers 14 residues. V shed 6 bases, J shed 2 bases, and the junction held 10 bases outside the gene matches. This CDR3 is CSVHLGREPYEQYF. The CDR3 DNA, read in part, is TGCAGCGTCCACCTCGGGCGGGAGCCCTACGAG.

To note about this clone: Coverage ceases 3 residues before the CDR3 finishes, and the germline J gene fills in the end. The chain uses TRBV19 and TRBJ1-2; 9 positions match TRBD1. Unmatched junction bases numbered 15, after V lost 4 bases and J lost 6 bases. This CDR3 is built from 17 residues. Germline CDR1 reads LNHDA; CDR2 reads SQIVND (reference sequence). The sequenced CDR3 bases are TGTGCCAGTAGTAGCACAACGGCCGGGACAGGGACGAATGGC. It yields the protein CASSSTTAGTGTNG. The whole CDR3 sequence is CASSSTTAGTGTNGYTF.

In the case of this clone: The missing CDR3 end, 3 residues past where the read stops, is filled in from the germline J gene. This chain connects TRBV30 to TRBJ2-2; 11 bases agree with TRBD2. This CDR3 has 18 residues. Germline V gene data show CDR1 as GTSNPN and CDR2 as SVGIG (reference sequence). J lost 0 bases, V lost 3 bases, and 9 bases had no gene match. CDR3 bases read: TGTGCCTGGAGCTCAAAAGGGACTAGCGGAGCGAACACCGGGGAG. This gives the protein CAWSSKGTSGANTGE. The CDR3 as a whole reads CAWSSKGTSGANTGELFF.

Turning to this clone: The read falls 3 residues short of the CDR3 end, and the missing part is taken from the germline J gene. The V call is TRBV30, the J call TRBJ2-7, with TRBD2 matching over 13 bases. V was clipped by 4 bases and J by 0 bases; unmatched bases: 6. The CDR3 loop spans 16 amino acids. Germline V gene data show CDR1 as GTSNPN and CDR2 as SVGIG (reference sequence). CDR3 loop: CAWKRLAGGPSYEQYF. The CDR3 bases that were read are TGTGCCTGGAAACGACTAGCGGGAGGACCCTCCTACGAG.

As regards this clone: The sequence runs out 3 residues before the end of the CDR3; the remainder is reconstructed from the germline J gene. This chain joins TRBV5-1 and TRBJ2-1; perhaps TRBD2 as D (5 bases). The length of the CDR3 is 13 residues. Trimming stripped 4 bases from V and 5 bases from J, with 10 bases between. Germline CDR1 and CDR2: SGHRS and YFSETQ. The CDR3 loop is CASSLEVNNEQFF. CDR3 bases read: TGCGCCAGCAGCCTGGAGGTGAACAATGAG.